This T cell receptor beta chain is drawn from a study of blood T cells in healthy people across ages. Findings and caveats of the study: The unknown donor CMV status may have confounded expanded clonotype changes.

The authors ran a second PCR of 7 to 11 cycles using a sample-barcoded 5' primer and a J-beta primer mix. One entry per CDR3 protein results from TCRdb running MiXCR on the 5' RACE reads. The data hold some 290,000 distinct CDR3 sequences, with 25% to 30% observed a single time. Worth noting for this clonotype: Its specificity is unknown.

The V gene's germline CDR1 is KGHSH and CDR2 LQKENI. The CDR3 extends over 12 amino acids. The sample was blood. The rearrangement joins TRBV18 to TRBJ2-5; D unclear. The tail of the sequence fits TRBJ2-7 better, so the J call may be wrong. The sequence was obtained from a woman aged 70-85 years in good health. CDR3 residues: CASSRDNYEQYF. CDR3 DNA sequence: TGTGCCAGCTCTCGCGACAACTACGAGCAGTACTTC.